This T cell receptor beta chain originates from a study of T-cell reconstitution after alpha-beta-depleted transplantation in children (dated by TCRdb to between 2015 and 2016). Background for the entire study: T-cell immune reconstitution after TCRalphabeta/CD19-depleted allogeneic hematopoietic cell transplantation in children was quantitatively tracked in the study by means of TCR repertoire profiling.

The CDR1 and CDR2 encoded by the germline V gene are KGHSH and LQKENI. Relative to germline, V is missing 2 bases and J is missing 5 bases, with 6 bases of the junction outside any gene match. The CDR3 sequence holds 15 residues, the cysteine and phenylalanine included. Only the CDR3 portion is preserved as DNA: 45 bases, with reading frame beginning at the first base. The method was PCR. The sequencer listed for this sample is Illumina HiSeq 2500. Molecular barcoding was employed in the preparation of TCR libraries, with unique molecular identifiers being used to normalize TCRbeta repertoire quantification. The public reads were quality trimmed at Q25 with fastp and then assembled into clones with MiXCR by TCRdb, keeping productive beta chains. Duplicate CDR3 protein sequences are folded into a single record with the most common DNA and genes. The sample yields approximately 390,000 distinct CDR3 sequences; approximately 10% were counted once. The top ten clones comprise approximately 5% of the sample.

This clonotype was observed a few times. It has no known antigen specificity. No base qualities exist here, and no much larger clone lies one base off it. The receptor's source is a human donor who donated a stem cell graft to a child with acute myeloid leukemia. The sample consisted of PBMCs from the stem cell graft donor, taken from the stem cell graft. The sequence links TRBV18 to TRBJ2-1; TRBD2 agrees with 7 junctional bases. The nucleotide sequence is given as TGTGCCAGCTCACCAAGGGCTAGCGGACACAATGAGCAGTTCTTC. Translated, this is CASSPRASGHNEQFF. Beyond the CDR3, the reference TRBV18 and TRBJ2-1 genes provide the residues; the full variable domain reads: NAGVMQNPRHLVRRRGQEARLRCSPMKGHSHVYWYRQLPEEGLKFMVYLQKENIIDESGMPKERFSAEFPKEGPSILRIQQVVRGDSAAYFCASSPRASGHNEQFFGPGTRLTVL.